Given below is one T cell receptor (beta chain) in context. The DNA ends 3 residues before the CDR3 does, and the rest of the CDR3 is filled in from the germline J gene. This sample is drawn from a study of T cells in women clearing cervical HPV infection. With V trimmed by 4 bases and J by 3 bases, 7 bases remained unmatched. The CDR3 spans 15 residues. Germline CDR1 is MNHNS and CDR2 is SASEGT. Profiled with immunoSEQ multiplex PCR; TCRdb holds only in-frame clones, not every one. The specimen's table records roughly 14,000 clones. The TCR was taken from a woman aged 18 to 69 with a cervical HPV16 infection that either progressed to CIN3+ or cleared (not recorded which). This chain uses TRBV6-1 with TRBJ1-1; TRBD1 matches at 8 bases. The sample was blood buffy coat. The CDR3 sequence: CASSAQGQGYTEAFF. The sequenced part of the CDR3 DNA is TGTGCCAGCAGTGCTCAAGGACAGGGCTACACTGAA.